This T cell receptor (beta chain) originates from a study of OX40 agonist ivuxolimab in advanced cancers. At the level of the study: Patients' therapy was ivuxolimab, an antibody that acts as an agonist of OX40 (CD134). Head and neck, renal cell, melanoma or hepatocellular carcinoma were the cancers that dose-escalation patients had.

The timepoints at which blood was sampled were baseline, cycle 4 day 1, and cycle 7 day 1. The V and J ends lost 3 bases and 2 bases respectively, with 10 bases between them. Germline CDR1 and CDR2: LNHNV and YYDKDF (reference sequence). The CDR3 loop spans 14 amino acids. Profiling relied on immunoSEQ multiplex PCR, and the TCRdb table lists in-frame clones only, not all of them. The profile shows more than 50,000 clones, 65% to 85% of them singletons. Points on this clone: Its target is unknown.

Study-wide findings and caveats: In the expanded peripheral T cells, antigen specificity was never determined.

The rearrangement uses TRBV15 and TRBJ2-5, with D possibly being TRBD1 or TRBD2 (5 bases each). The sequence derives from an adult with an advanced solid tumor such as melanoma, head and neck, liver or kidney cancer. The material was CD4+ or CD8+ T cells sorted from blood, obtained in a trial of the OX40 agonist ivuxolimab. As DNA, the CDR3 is TGTGCCACCAGCAGGGGGAGACAGCAAGAGACCCAGTACTTC. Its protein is CATSRGRQQETQYF.